The T cell receptor beta chain under discussion was sequenced for a study of T cell responses to AZD1222 COVID-19 vaccine. Germline-derived CDR1 and CDR2 are SEHNR and FQNEAQ (reference sequence). Trimming took 5 bases from V and 8 from J, leaving 19 bases between them. This CDR3 spans 15 amino acids. In regard to this clone: Its antigen is unidentified.

TCRdb's copy holds only in-frame clones and misses some; the assay was immunoSEQ multiplex PCR. This table holds about 180,000 clones, approximately 92% found once. Study-level results: Elevations in Spike-specific TCR breadth and depth followed administration of two AZD1222 doses. Only after the peak T cell response were repertoires sampled. Close to half of all spike-specific TCRs reportedly target regions of the variants that are unmutated. Only a handful of AZD1222 recipients, five to seven in all, had baseline seropositivity.

The sample was peripheral blood, taken on day 0 of AZD1222 vaccination. The V and J genes are TRBV7-9 and TRBJ2-1, with D unresolved. The source of this sequence is an adult in good health. The CDR3 nucleotides are TGTGCCAGCAGCCACGAATGGACCAGGAACCATGAGCAGTTCTTC. Translated: CASSHEWTRNHEQFF.